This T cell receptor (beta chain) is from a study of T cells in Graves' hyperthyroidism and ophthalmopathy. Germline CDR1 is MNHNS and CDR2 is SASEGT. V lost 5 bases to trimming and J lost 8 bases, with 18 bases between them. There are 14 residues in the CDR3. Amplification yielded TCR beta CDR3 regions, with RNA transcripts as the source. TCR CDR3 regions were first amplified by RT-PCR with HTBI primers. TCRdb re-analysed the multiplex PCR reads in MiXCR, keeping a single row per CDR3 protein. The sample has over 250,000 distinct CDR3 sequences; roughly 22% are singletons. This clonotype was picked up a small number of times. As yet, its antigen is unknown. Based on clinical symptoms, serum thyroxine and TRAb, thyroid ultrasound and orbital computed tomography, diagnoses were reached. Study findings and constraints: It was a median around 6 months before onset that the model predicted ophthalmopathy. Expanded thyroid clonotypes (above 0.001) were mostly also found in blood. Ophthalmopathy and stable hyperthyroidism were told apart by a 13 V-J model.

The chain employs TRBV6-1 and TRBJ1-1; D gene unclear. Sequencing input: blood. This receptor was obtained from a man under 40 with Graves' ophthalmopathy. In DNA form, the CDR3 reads TGTGCCAGCAGTCCCGACGGTGCAGTTCCAGAAGCTTTCTTT. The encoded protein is CASSPDGAVPEAFF.